The 32 T cell receptor beta chains below all came from one sample that was sequenced in a study of blood T cell repertoires in COVID-19. Sequencing was performed with immunoSEQ multiplex PCR; in TCRdb, only in-frame clones are kept and a portion is missing. The sample yields a few hundred thousand clones, approximately 85% seen once. Sequencing was done on a sample of peripheral blood. All receptors come from a woman aged 45-60 years with acute or convalescent COVID-19.

The chain has TRBV27 and TRBJ2-7; possibly TRBD2 for D (5 bases). CDR1 and CDR2 (germline): MNHEY, SMNVEV (reference sequence). The CDR3 covers 15 residues. V was clipped by 2 bases and J by 3 bases, with 14 bases between them. CDR3 coding DNA: TGTGCCAGCAGTTTAGGGCTCCGTGAGGGCTACGAGCAGTACTTC. Residues: CASSLGLREGYEQYF.

This clone was found once. The genes are TRBV6-6 and TRBJ2-4; 8 positions match TRBD2. Germline CDR1 is MNHNY and CDR2 is SVGAGI (reference sequence). The CDR3 has 16 amino acids. V was clipped by 2 bases and J by 2 bases; unmatched bases: 5. This CDR3 is CASSYGSGSSKNIQYF. The CDR3 DNA sequence: TGTGCCAGCAGTTACGGGAGCGGGAGCTCCAAAAACATTCAGTACTTC.

Written as DNA, the CDR3 is TGTGCCAGCAGCTTGCCGGGACAGGGGCACTACGAGCAGTACTTC. Amino acids: CASSLPGQGHYEQYF. The rearrangement links TRBV28 to TRBJ2-7; 10 bases agree with TRBD1. This CDR3 contains 15 residues. The V gene end was trimmed by 6 bases and the J gene end by 3 bases; junction bases not matched to a gene: 8. CDR1 MDHEN and CDR2 SYDVKM come from the germline V gene.

This sequence joins TRBV19 and TRBJ1-5, with 7 bases aligning to TRBD1. The V and J ends lost 7 bases and 4 bases, in that order; junction bases with no gene match: 7. This CDR3 is 14 amino acids long. Germline V gene data show CDR1 as LNHDA and CDR2 as SQIVND (reference sequence). CDR3 DNA: TGTGCCAGTAAGTTGAAACAGGGGAATCAGCCCCAGCATTTT. It codes for CASKLKQGNQPQHF.

This clone has only one observation. Its ends do not fully match the called genes, so a read error is possible. The genes are TRBV7-7 and TRBJ2-3; no reliable D call. CDR3 length: 13 amino acids. Germline CDR1 and CDR2: SSHAT and FNYEAQ (reference sequence). The CDR3 coding sequence is TGTGCTAGCAGCTTAGAGCTAAGAGATACGCAGTATTTT. Residues: CASSLELRDTQYF. Full variable domain (rest looked up from reference TRBV7-7 and TRBJ2-3): GAGVSQSPRYKVTKRGQDVTLRCDPISSHATLYWYQQALGQGPEFLTYFNYEAQPDKSGLPSDRFSAERPEGSISTLTIQRTEQRDSAMYRCASSLELRDTQYFGPGTRLTVL.

This chain links TRBV6-4 with TRBJ1-4; 11 bases line up with TRBD1. This CDR3 is 16 amino acids long. Losses at the gene ends were 6 bases for V and 7 bases for J; bases not matched to a gene: 10. Germline lookup yields CDR1 MRHNA and CDR2 SNTAGT. Here the CDR3 DNA reads TGTGCCAGCAGACTGCACCGGGACAGGGGGTGTGAAAAACTGTTTTTT. This codes for CASRLHRDRGCEKLFF.

The chain combines TRBV25-1 with TRBJ2-1; 12 bases map to TRBD1. The germline V gene has CDR1 MGHDK and CDR2 SYGVNS. The J segment lost 10 bases and the V segment lost 5 bases, leaving 12 bases of the junction unmatched. CDR3 size: 16 residues. The CDR3 DNA is TGTGCCAGCAGTATTCCGGGACAGGGGGCTTTGGGAGAGCAGTTCTTC. Protein sequence: CASSIPGQGALGEQFF.

This chain links TRBV27 with TRBJ2-1; 11 nucleotides line up with TRBD2. The V segment lost 7 bases and the J segment 7 bases; nucleotides outside the gene matches: 6. The CDR3 totals 14 residues. Germline loops: CDR1 MNHEY, CDR2 SMNVEV (reference sequence). The CDR3 region is CASTLAGGRNEQFF. CDR3 nucleotide sequence: TGTGCCAGCACCCTAGCGGGAGGACGAAATGAGCAGTTCTTC.

The rearrangement uses TRBV2 and TRBJ2-5, with 7 bases that match TRBD1. Trimming took 1 base from V and 5 from J; bases not matched to a gene: 4. Germline V gene sequence: CDR1 SNHLY, CDR2 FYNNEI. The CDR3 is 14 amino acids. The CDR3 sequence: CASSEGRGSETQYF. DNA of the CDR3: TGTGCCAGCAGTGAAGGCAGGGGGTCGGAGACCCAGTACTTC. Looking up the rest from reference TRBV2 and TRBJ2-5 gives the full variable domain: EPEVTQTPSHQVTQMGQEVILRCVPISNHLYFYWYRQILGQKVEFLVSFYNNEISEKSEIFDDQFSVERPDGSNFTLKIRSTKLEDSAMYFCASSEGRGSETQYFGPGTRLLVL.

The chain is built from TRBV27 and TRBJ1-5; 9 nucleotides match TRBD1. V gave up 5 bases and J gave up 5 bases; unmatched junction bases: 4. The germline V gene encodes CDR1 MNHEY and CDR2 SMNVEV (reference sequence). The CDR3 consists of 14 residues. The CDR3 DNA reads as TGTGCCAGCAGTCCCAGACAGGGGGATCAGCCCCAGCATTTT. This codes for CASSPRQGDQPQHF.

The chain recombines TRBV5-6 with TRBJ2-7; TRBD1 agrees at 9 bases. The CDR3 extends over 15 amino acids. CDR1 is SGHDT and CDR2 is YYEEEE in the germline V gene. After removal of 4 bases from V and 5 bases from J, the junction contained 10 bases not matched to a gene. CDR3 region: CASSLLGTGWDEQYF. CDR3 nucleotides: TGTGCCAGCAGCCTACTAGGGACAGGGTGGGACGAGCAGTACTTC.

V and J are TRBV7-2 and TRBJ2-7; 8 bases are a match to TRBD2. CDR1 is SGHTA, CDR2 FQGNSA, per germline. The CDR3 contains 15 residues. Germline trimming cut 0 bases from V and 4 bases from J; bases unmatched to any gene: 5. CDR3 in amino acids: CASSLALTSGYEQYF. Written as DNA, the CDR3 is TGTGCCAGCAGCTTAGCGCTCACTAGCGGATACGAGCAGTACTTC. The whole variable domain, filled in from reference TRBV7-2 and TRBJ2-7, reads GAGVSQSPSNKVTEKGKDVELRCDPISGHTALYWYRQSLGQGLEFLIYFQGNSAPDKSGLPSDRFSAERTGGSVSTLTIQRTQQEDSAVYLCASSLALTSGYEQYFGPGTRLTVT.

Only one count was recorded for this clone. This chain joins TRBV7-3 and TRBJ2-1; 8 bases map to TRBD2. The CDR3 is made up of 16 amino acids. The V gene's germline CDR1 is SGHTA and CDR2 FQGTGA. Losses at the gene ends were 5 bases for V and 5 bases for J; bases not matched to a gene: 11. For the CDR3, the DNA is TGTGCCAGCAGCCTGCCCGGAGCTAGCGGGCACAATGAGCAGTTCTTC. Translating it yields CASSLPGASGHNEQFF.

V usage is TRBV19 and J usage is TRBJ2-4; TRBD1 aligns across 7 bases. The length of the CDR3 is 13 residues. After removal of 6 bases from V and 6 bases from J, the junction contained 5 bases not matched to a gene. Germline assignment: CDR1 LNHDA and CDR2 SQIVND (reference sequence). DNA for the CDR3: TGTGCCAGTAGCCCGGGACAGAGAAACATTCAGTACTTC. It specifies CASSPGQRNIQYF.

V and J are TRBV29-1 and TRBJ1-2, with D unresolved. V was pared by 6 bases and J by 2 bases, with 13 bases between. This CDR3 is 13 amino acids long. Per the germline V gene, CDR1 is SQVTM and CDR2 is ANQGSEA. The chain's CDR3 is CSVARDTNYGYTF. In nucleotides, the CDR3 is TGCAGCGTCGCACGAGATACCAACTATGGCTACACCTTC. The entire variable domain, with the rest obtained from reference TRBV29-1 and TRBJ1-2, is as follows: SAVISQKPSRDICQRGTSLTIQCQVDSQVTMMFWYRQQPGQSLTLIATANQGSEATYESGFVIDKFPISRPNLTFSTLTVSNMSPEDSSIYLCSVARDTNYGYTFGSGTRLTVV.

This clone was picked up one time. The V call is TRBV5-6, the J call TRBJ2-1; 11 bases align to TRBD2. Germline values: CDR1 SGHDT, CDR2 YYEEEE. J gave up 5 bases and V 2 bases, and 12 bases lay outside the gene matches. The CDR3 totals 18 residues. CDR3 residues: CASSFFPQLAGVHNEQFF. The CDR3 DNA reads TGTGCCAGCAGCTTTTTCCCTCAACTAGCGGGGGTCCACAATGAGCAGTTCTTC.

The CDR3 DNA sequence: TGTGCCAGCAGTGAAAACCAGGGCCACGAGCAGTACTTC. Its protein product is CASSENQGHEQYF. This chain uses TRBV6-1 with TRBJ2-7, with D perhaps TRBD1 (5 bases). Per germline, CDR1 MNHNS and CDR2 SASEGT. The CDR3 loop spans 13 amino acids. Trimming removed 2 bases at V and 5 bases at J, with 10 bases between.

The CDR3 DNA reads as TGTGCCAGAAGCGCCTCCCCGACAGGGGGACCAAACTACGAGCAGTACTTC. Translated: CARSASPTGGPNYEQYF. The chain combines TRBV5-3 with TRBJ2-7; TRBD1 matches 9 bases. TRBV5-3 is flagged as an ORF with uncertain function. CDR3 length: 17 residues. Trimming cost V 4 bases and J 3 bases; bases outside gene matches: 14.

The chain has TRBV5-6 and TRBJ1-2; TRBD1 aligns across 8 bases. The CDR3 consists of 14 residues. The germline V gene encodes CDR1 SGHDT and CDR2 YYEEEE. V was pared by 0 bases and J by 6 bases, with 4 bases of the junction left unmatched. CDR3 amino acids: CASSLDQGANGYTF. CDR3 in DNA: TGTGCCAGCAGCTTGGATCAGGGGGCGAATGGCTACACCTTC.

The chain couples TRBV6-5 to TRBJ1-2; D might be TRBD1 (5 bases). Germline V gives CDR1 MNHEY, CDR2 SVGAGI. The CDR3 length is 13 residues. The germline V and J ends were trimmed by 8 bases and 0 bases, with 10 bases remaining between them. The chain's CDR3 is CASQGTSNYGYTF. DNA for the CDR3: TGTGCCAGCCAGGGAACGTCTAACTATGGCTACACCTTC.

This clone was seen once. The rearrangement links TRBV6-5 to TRBJ2-5; weak D call: TRBD1 (6 bases). Germline V gives CDR1 MNHEY, CDR2 SVGAGI. The CDR3 length is 13 residues. V was shortened by 5 bases and J by 3 bases, with 10 bases between the two germline ends. The CDR3 sequence is CASSQYREETQYF. The CDR3 region has the DNA TGTGCCAGCAGTCAATACAGGGAAGAGACCCAGTACTTC.

This clone appeared a few times. The chain links TRBV30 to TRBJ2-1; D is perhaps TRBD1 (5 bases). The V end lost 6 bases, the J end lost 4 bases, and 22 bases lay between the germline ends. Germline V gene sequence: CDR1 GTSNPN, CDR2 SVGIG (reference sequence). The CDR3 consists of 16 residues. This chain's CDR3 is CACQNRKGWTYNEQFF. The CDR3 region has the DNA TGTGCCTGCCAAAACAGGAAAGGGTGGACATACAATGAGCAGTTCTTC.

Here the CDR3 reads CASTLRTLGGAAYNEQFF. The CDR3 DNA sequence: TGTGCCAGCACCCTTAGGACACTAGGGGGTGCGGCCTACAATGAGCAGTTCTTC. V and J are TRBV27 and TRBJ2-1; a possible D gene is TRBD1 (6 bases). The V and J ends lost 7 bases and 2 bases respectively, with 24 bases between them. This CDR3 is 18 amino acids long. CDR1 is MNHEY, CDR2 SMNVEV, per germline (reference sequence).

J is TRBJ1-1 and V is TRBV4-1; 8 nucleotides match TRBD1. There are 16 residues in the CDR3. CDR1 MGHRA and CDR2 YSYEKL come from the germline V gene. Losses at the gene ends were 2 bases for V and 0 bases for J; bases not matched to a gene: 5. The CDR3 nucleotides read TGCGCCAGCAGCCAAACTGGACAGGGAATGAACACTGAAGCTTTCTTT. Its protein is CASSQTGQGMNTEAFF.

The genes are TRBV29-1 and TRBJ1-5, with 12 bases fitting TRBD1. The CDR3 runs to 13 residues. Germline V gene lookup returns CDR1 SQVTM and CDR2 ANQGSEA. V gave up 6 bases and J gave up 7 bases; unmatched junction bases: 4. CDR3 nucleotides: TGCAGCGTAGGGACAGGGGGCCGGCAGCCCCAGCATTTT. This codes for CSVGTGGRQPQHF.

In this sample, this clone turned up a few times. The V gene is TRBV5-1, the J gene TRBJ2-2; the D is unclear. The CDR3 runs 13 residues. The germline gives CDR1 SGHRS, CDR2 YFSETQ. Trimming cost V 1 base and J 3 bases, with 4 bases left between them. Written as DNA, the CDR3 is TGCGCCAGCAGCTTGCCCTACACCGGGGAGCTGTTTTTT. It encodes CASSLPYTGELFF.

CDR3 sequence (DNA): TGTGCCAGCAGCCCGGACAGGGAGAACACTGAAGCTTTCTTT. Its protein is CASSPDRENTEAFF. The chain carries TRBV7-9 and TRBJ1-1, with TRBD1 identical over 8 bases. The CDR3 runs 14 residues. With 5 bases clipped from V and 1 base from J, the junction kept 3 bases outside the gene matches. CDR1 is SEHNR, CDR2 FQNEAQ, per germline (reference sequence).

This chain links TRBV24-1 with TRBJ2-1, with unresolved D. Germline loops: CDR1 KGHDR, CDR2 SFDVKD. V was trimmed by 0 bases and J by 10 bases, leaving 9 bases between them. The CDR3 totals 13 residues. The CDR3, as DNA: TGTGCCACCAGTGATTTGGGGCCAGGCGAGCAGTTCTTC. It specifies CATSDLGPGEQFF.

The J gene is TRBJ2-5, the V gene TRBV6-4; 10 nucleotides agree with TRBD1. Germline V gene lookup returns CDR1 MRHNA and CDR2 SNTAGT. This CDR3 comprises 17 residues. Trimming removed 8 bases from V and 1 base from J; junction bases left unmatched: 13. The chain's CDR3 is CASGWDRGPNRQETQYF. The CDR3 nucleotides read TGTGCCAGCGGATGGGACAGGGGACCCAACCGCCAAGAGACCCAGTACTTC.

This chain uses TRBV28 with TRBJ1-3; D possibly corresponds to TRBD1 (6 bases). V lost 6 bases and J lost 1, with 10 bases in between. The CDR3 loop spans 14 amino acids. Germline CDR1 MDHEN, CDR2 SYDVKM. The CDR3 DNA follows: TGTGCCAGCAGACAGGGTGTATCTGGAAACACCATATATTTT. This codes for CASRQGVSGNTIYF.

This clone was seen a single time. The chain couples TRBV7-9 to TRBJ2-6; 8 nucleotides agree with TRBD1. Germline V gives CDR1 SEHNR, CDR2 FQNEAQ (reference sequence). V lost 5 bases, J lost 0 bases, and 12 bases stayed unmatched. The CDR3 consists of 19 residues. CDR3: CASSGSDRGHYSGANVLTF. The CDR3 nucleotides are TGTGCCAGCAGCGGATCAGACAGGGGCCATTACTCTGGGGCCAACGTCCTGACTTTC. Using reference TRBV7-9 and TRBJ2-6 for the parts outside the CDR3, the full variable domain is DTGVSQNPRHKITKRGQNVTFRCDPISEHNRLYWYRQTLGQGPEFLTYFQNEAQLEKSRLLSDRFSAERPKGSFSTLEIQRTEQGDSAMYLCASSGSDRGHYSGANVLTFGAGSRLTVL.

J is TRBJ1-6 and V is TRBV7-9, with D perhaps TRBD1 (6 bases). The germline V gene has CDR1 SEHNR and CDR2 FQNEAQ (reference sequence). The CDR3 runs to 16 residues. V lost 1 base to trimming and J lost 6 bases, with 13 bases between them. The CDR3 DNA reads as TGTGCCAGCAGCTTAGGAGGCGGACAGACTAATTCACCCCTCCACTTT. Its translation is CASSLGGGQTNSPLHF.